This entry is about one T cell receptor (beta chain). V was cut by 0 bases and J by 0 bases, with 11 bases left in between. The CDR3 is made up of 17 amino acids. Germline assignment: CDR1 LGHNA and CDR2 YSLEER. As for time point: recipient sample about 28 days before transplant, after cytoreduction. The method was immunoSEQ multiplex PCR; TCRdb's version includes in-frame clones alone and lacks a portion of them. The repertoire holds approximately 9,300 clones, with roughly 87% as singletons. These data are taken from a study of T cell clonotyping in hematopoietic cell transplantation. Study context: Recipient samples before transplant were obtained post-cytoreduction.

The sample was peripheral blood mononuclear cells, taken before stem cell transplant. The chain joins TRBV4-3 to TRBJ2-2; D call uncertain. The origin of this receptor is a woman between 50 and 59 years old with chronic myeloid leukemia. Some clones in this sample may be carry-over from other donors' samples. The CDR3: CASSQDLPSANTGELFF. The CDR3 DNA reads TGCGCCAGCAGCCAAGATCTGCCATCGGCGAACACCGGGGAGCTGTTTTTT.